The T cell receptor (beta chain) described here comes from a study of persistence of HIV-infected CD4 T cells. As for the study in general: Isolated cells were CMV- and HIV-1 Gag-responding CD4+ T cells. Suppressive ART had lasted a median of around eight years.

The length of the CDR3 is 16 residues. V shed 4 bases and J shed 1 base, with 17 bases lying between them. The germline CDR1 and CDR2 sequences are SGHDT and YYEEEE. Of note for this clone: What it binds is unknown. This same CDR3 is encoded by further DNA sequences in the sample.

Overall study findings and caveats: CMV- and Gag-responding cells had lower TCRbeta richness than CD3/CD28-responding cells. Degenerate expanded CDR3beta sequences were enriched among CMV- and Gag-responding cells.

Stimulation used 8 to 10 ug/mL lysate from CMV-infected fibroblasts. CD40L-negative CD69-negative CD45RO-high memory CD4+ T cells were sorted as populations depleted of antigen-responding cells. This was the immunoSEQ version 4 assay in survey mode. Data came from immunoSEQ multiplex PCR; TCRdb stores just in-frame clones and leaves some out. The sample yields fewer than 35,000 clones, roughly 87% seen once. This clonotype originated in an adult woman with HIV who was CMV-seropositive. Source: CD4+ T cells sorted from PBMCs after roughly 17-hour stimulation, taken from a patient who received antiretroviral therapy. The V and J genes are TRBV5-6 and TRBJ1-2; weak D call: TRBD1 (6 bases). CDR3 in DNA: TGTGCCAGCAGCAAGGGGGGGGACGGTCGTAACTATGGCTACACCTTC. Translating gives CASSKGGDGRNYGYTF. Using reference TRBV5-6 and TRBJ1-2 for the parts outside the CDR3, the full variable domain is DAGVTQSPTHLIKTRGQQVTLRCSPKSGHDTVSWYQQALGQGPQFIFQYYEEEERQRGNFPDRFSGHQFPNYSSELNVNALLLGDSALYLCASSKGGDGRNYGYTFGSGTRLTVV.